What follows is one T cell receptor (beta chain) and its context. The antigen is undetermined. This CDR3 contains 16 residues. Germline V gene data show CDR1 as SEHNR and CDR2 as FQNEAQ (reference sequence). V shed 2 bases, J shed 4 bases, and the junction held 8 bases outside the gene matches. Only CD45RO-negative cells positively selected for CCR7 counted as naive CD8 cells, so terminally differentiated effector memory CD45RA+ cells were excluded. Donors were healthy HIV-negative adults without recently reported acute infections or vaccinations. The sample is drawn from a study of shared clonotypes between healthy human individuals. Findings and limits, study-wide: A limitation of the genetic and exposure-history diversity represented arose from few donors.

Deep was the level used in running the assay. Data came from immunoSEQ multiplex PCR; TCRdb stores just in-frame clones and leaves some out. The sample carries 1.5 million to 2.5 million clones, less than 95% recorded once. This TCR was recovered from a man younger than 35 in good health. The chain couples TRBV7-9 to TRBJ1-1; 9 bases map to TRBD1. Sequencing used naive CD8+ T cells sorted from blood. The CDR3 DNA reads as TGTGCCAGCAGCTTATCCCCAGGACAGGGGATCACTGAAGCTTTCTTT. Translation gives CASSLSPGQGITEAFF. The variable domain in full, with the rest retrieved from reference TRBV7-9 and TRBJ1-1, is DTGVSQNPRHKITKRGQNVTFRCDPISEHNRLYWYRQTLGQGPEFLTYFQNEAQLEKSRLLSDRFSAERPKGSFSTLEIQRTEQGDSAMYLCASSLSPGQGITEAFFGQGTRLTVV.